These T cell receptor beta chains were read from a single sample in a study of T-cell reconstitution after alpha-beta-depleted transplantation in children. TCRdb reanalysed the PCR reads using MiXCR and keeps one entry per CDR3 protein. The sample records 700,000 to 950,000 distinct CDR3 sequences, approximately 15% being singletons. Sequences were derived from PBMCs, mostly from graft donor cells, sampled 360 days after TCRalphabeta/CD19-depleted stem cell transplant. Receptors were obtained from a male patient younger than 18 who had a stem cell transplant for acute lymphoblastic leukemia, so the T cells may come from the graft donor. Each CDR3 is given with its conserved first and last residue. The order of the fields is V gene, D gene, J gene, clone size, CDR3 DNA, CDR3 protein. The D gene is left open where the match is weak. Size tells how often a clone was seen (once, few, many) or the class of an expanded clone, and some rows leave it out.

V: TRBV9; D: NA; J: TRBJ2-1; size: many; DNA: TGTGCCAGCAGCTCCGGGGCCCTTAGCTCCTACAATGAGCAGTTCTTC; CDR3: CASSSGALSSYNEQFF
V: TRBV7-6; D: NA; J: TRBJ2-7; size: NA; DNA: TGTGCCAGCAGCTTAAACGACGGGACCTCATACGAGCAGTACTTC; CDR3: CASSLNDGTSYEQYF
V: TRBV18; D: NA; J: TRBJ1-2; size: NA; DNA: TGTGCCAGCTCACCAACACTGCAGGGTGTAGGAGGCTACACCTTC; CDR3: CASSPTLQGVGGYTF
V: TRBV21-1; D: NA; J: TRBJ2-7; size: few; DNA: TGTGCCAGCAGCAAAGGGCGGGGGAAGACCTACGAGCAGTACTTC; CDR3: CASSKGRGKTYEQYF
V: TRBV27; D: TRBD1; J: TRBJ2-7; size: NA; DNA: TGTGCCAGCAGTTTCTTGACAGGGCTCCACGAGCAGTACTTC; CDR3: CASSFLTGLHEQYF
V: TRBV7-9; D: NA; J: TRBJ1-5; size: NA; DNA: TGTGCCAGCAGCCGAGTTGGGTATCAGCCCCAGCATTTT; CDR3: CASSRVGYQPQHF
V: TRBV7-3; D: TRBD1; J: TRBJ2-1; size: few; DNA: TGTGCCAGCAGGCCGACAGGGGGTGAGCAGTTCTTC; CDR3: CASRPTGGEQFF
V: TRBV7-9; D: NA; J: TRBJ2-7; size: few; DNA: TGTGCCAGCAGCCTCGTCAGGCCTCTTTTCTACGAGCAGTACTTC; CDR3: CASSLVRPLFYEQYF
V: TRBV7-9; D: TRBD2; J: TRBJ2-3; size: NA; DNA: TGTGCCAGCAGCTTAACGCTAGCGGGAGACACAGATACGCAGTATTTT; CDR3: CASSLTLAGDTDTQYF
V: TRBV7-2; D: TRBD2; J: TRBJ2-7; size: NA; DNA: TGTGCCAGCAGCTTCGCCCCGGGGAGCGGGAGTTCCTACGAGCAGTACTTC; CDR3: CASSFAPGSGSSYEQYF
V: TRBV7-3; D: NA; J: TRBJ2-5; size: few; DNA: TGTGCCAGCAGCTTCGCCGGGAGCAGGTCTGAGACCCAGTACTTC; CDR3: CASSFAGSRSETQYF
V: TRBV20-1; D: NA; J: TRBJ2-1; size: NA; DNA: TGCAGTGCTACCGGCCTTTGGGGAACAAACTACAATGAGCAGTTCTTC; CDR3: CSATGLWGTNYNEQFF
V: TRBV20-1; D: NA; J: TRBJ2-1; size: many; DNA: TGCAGTGCTATGGCTAGGGGAGGTGAGCAGTTCTTC; CDR3: CSAMARGGEQFF
V: TRBV6-2/TRBV6-3; D: TRBD2; J: TRBJ2-1; size: many; DNA: TGTGCCAGCAGTCGCGTCCCGGGACTAGCGGGAGGGCCGAGCTCCTACAATGAGCAGTTCTTC; CDR3: CASSRVPGLAGGPSSYNEQFF
V: TRBV7-9; D: NA; J: TRBJ1-5; size: NA; DNA: TGTGCCAGCAGCTTGACGGACAGATATAGCAATCAGCCCCAGCATTTT; CDR3: CASSLTDRYSNQPQHF
V: TRBV12-3/TRBV12-4; D: TRBD2; J: TRBJ2-7; size: few; DNA: TGTGCCAGCAGGACCTGGGCTAGCGGAGGGTACGAGCAGTACTTC; CDR3: CASRTWASGGYEQYF
V: TRBV7-9; D: TRBD2; J: TRBJ2-7; size: many; DNA: TGTGCCAGCGGGACTAGCGAATTCTACGAGCAGTACTTC; CDR3: CASGTSEFYEQYF
V: TRBV6-1; D: TRBD1; J: TRBJ2-7; size: few; DNA: TGTGCCAGCAGCCACGGGACAGGGAGTCGTTTCGAGCAGTACTTC; CDR3: CASSHGTGSRFEQYF
V: TRBV9; D: NA; J: TRBJ1-1; size: NA; DNA: TGTGCCAGCAGCGTATTCTCCCAAACGAACACTGAAGCTTTCTTT; CDR3: CASSVFSQTNTEAFF
V: TRBV6-4; D: TRBD2; J: TRBJ2-3; size: few; DNA: TGTGCCAGCAGTGAAGGACTAGCGGACACAGATACGCAGTATTTT; CDR3: CASSEGLADTDTQYF
V: TRBV11-3; D: NA; J: TRBJ2-1; size: few; DNA: TGTGCCAGCAGCTTTCGAGAGGATGAGCAGTTCTTC; CDR3: CASSFREDEQFF
V: TRBV7-6; D: NA; J: TRBJ1-5; size: NA; DNA: TGTGCCAGCAGCTTGGTCCCAAATAATCAGCCCCAGCATTTT; CDR3: CASSLVPNNQPQHF
V: TRBV11-3; D: NA; J: TRBJ2-1; size: NA; DNA: TGTGCCAGCAGCTTCCCAGACGACAATGAGCAGTTCTTC; CDR3: CASSFPDDNEQFF
V: TRBV29-1; D: NA; J: TRBJ2-2; size: few; DNA: TGCAGCGTTACAGGGGAGGGCGGGGAGCTGTTTTTT; CDR3: CSVTGEGGELFF
V: TRBV9; D: TRBD2; J: TRBJ2-1; size: NA; DNA: TGTTCCAGCAGCGACGGAGCGGGAGGGCCGAATGAGCAGTTCTTC; CDR3: CSSSDGAGGPNEQFF
V: TRBV5-1; D: TRBD2; J: TRBJ2-5; size: NA; DNA: TGCGCCAGCAGACCGGGACTAGCGGAAGAGACCCAGTACTTC; CDR3: CASRPGLAEETQYF
V: TRBV4-1; D: NA; J: TRBJ2-5; size: NA; DNA: TGCGCCAGCAGCCAAGGTCCGAGGGACCTACTGGAGACCCAGTACTTC; CDR3: CASSQGPRDLLETQYF
V: TRBV7-7; D: TRBD2; J: TRBJ2-1; size: NA; DNA: TGTGCCAGCAGCTTAGTAGGGGGGGGACTAGTCCCCTACAATGAGCAGTTCTTC; CDR3: CASSLVGGGLVPYNEQFF
V: TRBV7-8; D: NA; J: TRBJ1-3; size: few; DNA: TGTGCCAGCAGCCGAGCAGGATTCTCTGGAAACACCATATATTTT; CDR3: CASSRAGFSGNTIYF
V: TRBV9; D: TRBD1; J: TRBJ2-1; size: few; DNA: TGTGCCAGCAGCGTAGGGACAGGGACCTACAATGAGCAGTTCTTC; CDR3: CASSVGTGTYNEQFF
V: TRBV12-3/TRBV12-4; D: TRBD2; J: TRBJ2-7; size: NA; DNA: TGTGCCAGCCGTTTCGCTGGGCTAGCGGGAGGTCGGCAGTACTTC; CDR3: CASRFAGLAGGRQYF
V: TRBV2; D: NA; J: TRBJ1-2; size: many; DNA: TGTGCCAGCAATGTGCGGGGGGAGTTGTCCTACACCTTC; CDR3: CASNVRGELSYTF
V: TRBV14; D: TRBD2; J: TRBJ2-1; size: NA; DNA: TGTGCCAGCAGCCCTAAGCGGGAGATCCGGTTCTTC; CDR3: CASSPKREIRFF
V: TRBV12-3/TRBV12-4; D: NA; J: TRBJ2-1; size: NA; DNA: TGTGCCAGCAGAACCCTCCGGGCCCTCTCCTACAATGAGCAGTTCTTC; CDR3: CASRTLRALSYNEQFF
V: TRBV6-2/TRBV6-3; D: TRBD2; J: TRBJ2-5; size: many; DNA: TGTGCCAGCAGTTACCCGAGAGCACCGACTAGCGGGACCCAAGAGACCCAGTACTTC; CDR3: CASSYPRAPTSGTQETQYF
V: TRBV27; D: NA; J: TRBJ2-7; size: NA; DNA: TGTGCCAGCAGTTTGAAAGGTCTTACCTACGAGCAGTACTTC; CDR3: CASSLKGLTYEQYF
V: TRBV27; D: NA; J: TRBJ2-1; size: NA; DNA: TGTGCCAGCAGTTTTAACAGGGAAGGTGAGCAGTTCTTC; CDR3: CASSFNREGEQFF
V: TRBV13; D: NA; J: TRBJ2-1; size: few; DNA: TGTGCCAGCAGCTTAGTAGCCCATGAGCAGTTCTTC; CDR3: CASSLVAHEQFF
V: TRBV6-1; D: NA; J: TRBJ1-4; size: few; DNA: TGTGCCAGCAATCACCGAACGGACAGTTTCGAAAAACTGTTTTTT; CDR3: CASNHRTDSFEKLFF
V: TRBV5-1; D: NA; J: TRBJ1-2; size: NA; DNA: TGCGCCAGCAGCCCTACAGGGAGGTTTTATGGCTACACCTTC; CDR3: CASSPTGRFYGYTF
V: TRBV25-1; D: TRBD1; J: TRBJ1-5; size: few; DNA: TGTGCCAGCAGTGTGACAGGGCCGGGTCAGCCCCAGCATTTT; CDR3: CASSVTGPGQPQHF
V: TRBV5-5; D: NA; J: TRBJ1-5; size: NA; DNA: TGTGCCAGCAGCGCCAACGGCAATCAGCCCCAGCATTTT; CDR3: CASSANGNQPQHF
V: TRBV15; D: NA; J: TRBJ2-1; size: few; DNA: TGTGCCACCAATCTAGCCGGGCACCGTTCCAATGAGCAGTTCTTC; CDR3: CATNLAGHRSNEQFF
V: TRBV25-1; D: NA; J: TRBJ2-5; size: few; DNA: TGTGCCAGCAGTGAATGGGCCGGACCGCTCAAGGAGACCCAGTACTTC; CDR3: CASSEWAGPLKETQYF
V: TRBV5-1; D: TRBD2; J: TRBJ2-7; size: few; DNA: TGCGCCAGCAGCCCCCGCAAGGGAGGGGACGAGCAGTACTTC; CDR3: CASSPRKGGDEQYF
V: TRBV18; D: NA; J: TRBJ1-1; size: NA; DNA: TGTGCCAGCTCACCACGACTAACCGAAGCTTTCTTT; CDR3: CASSPRLTEAFF
V: TRBV29-1; D: NA; J: TRBJ2-5; size: NA; DNA: TGCAGCGCAACGCGGGGACAAGCAGAGACCCAGTACTTC; CDR3: CSATRGQAETQYF
V: TRBV19; D: TRBD2; J: TRBJ2-1; size: NA; DNA: TGTGCCAGTAGTGGCCACGGGACTAGCGGGAGTACGGAGCAGTTCTTC; CDR3: CASSGHGTSGSTEQFF
V: TRBV10-3; D: NA; J: TRBJ2-3; size: NA; DNA: TGTGCCATCCGGGGGAGGGGGCTAGGAACAGATACGCAGTATTTT; CDR3: CAIRGRGLGTDTQYF
V: TRBV5-1; D: NA; J: TRBJ2-1; size: many; DNA: TGCGCCAGCACACTAGACAATGAGCAGTTCTTC; CDR3: CASTLDNEQFF
V: TRBV29-1; D: NA; J: TRBJ2-5; size: few; DNA: TGCAGCGTTAGGCTTTTCCGCCCTCACCCCCCAGAGACCCAGTACTTC; CDR3: CSVRLFRPHPPETQYF
V: TRBV20-1; D: TRBD1; J: TRBJ1-1; size: NA; DNA: TGCAGTGCTATCTACAGGGGAGGGACTGAAGCTTTCTTT; CDR3: CSAIYRGGTEAFF
V: TRBV24-1; D: TRBD1; J: TRBJ2-5; size: NA; DNA: TGTGCCACCAGTGCCTCTGACAGGGGACAAGAGACCCAGTACTTC; CDR3: CATSASDRGQETQYF